This paragraph covers one T cell receptor (beta chain) sequence. Its antigen is not yet known. It has no much larger one-base neighbor in the sample; base qualities were not kept. RNA was extracted with the RNeasy kit and 0.5 to 1 ug was reverse transcribed using random hexamers. TCR beta CDR3 regions were amplified with the immunoSEQ multiplex PCR assay covering 54 Vbeta and 13 Jbeta segments. To correct PCR amplification bias, a synthetic template baseline was used for both primer optimization and computational correction. Per the source publication's procedure: Reads were annotated to V, D and J genes according to IMGT and were analyzed with immunoSEQ Analyzer, with only productive sequences retained. To calculate clonality, Shannon entropy was normalized by log2 of the number of productive unique sequences and then subtracted from one. For each patient and control, public and private clones were evaluated among the 100 most prevalent clones. Clones were defined as Susac-specific when absent from the healthy and MS cohorts, from fewer than 1,200 published viral clones and from other ImmuneACCESS disease sequences. The public reads were reprocessed in TCRdb via fastp at Q25 and MiXCR, keeping in-frame beta chains. Each CDR3 protein appears once, grouped with its most common genes and DNA. TCRdb, rather than the study authors, made the V and J calls. This sample comprises some 180,000 distinct CDR3 sequences, about 95% of them detected only once. The ten largest make up more than 0.1% of the sample.

Including cysteine and phenylalanine, the CDR3 has 14 amino acids. The sequence is cut down to CDR3 DNA, 42 bases in frame from base 1. V and J are trimmed by 6 bases and 4 bases, and the gene matches miss 6 bases of the junction. CDR1 and CDR2, looked up from the germline V gene (reference sequence), are MNHEY and SMNVEV. Peripheral blood CD8+ and CD4+ T cells from healthy donors, Susac syndrome patients and multiple sclerosis patients were profiled by high-throughput TCR beta sequencing. Healthy donors were included as age- and sex-matched controls. Bulk CD8+ and CD4+ T cells were purified magnetically by negative isolation, whereas CD8+ TEMRA cells were enriched by FACS. Blood was drawn into EDTA tubes, processed within 24 hours, and PBMCs were isolated by density gradient centrifugation. PBMCs destined for TCR sequencing were cryopreserved in liquid nitrogen and later thawed in a 37 °C water bath. A purity of at least 90% was achieved for sorted or isolated CD4+, CD8+ and CD8+ TEMRA cells.

This record belongs to a study of CD8 T cells in Susac syndrome (dated by TCRdb to the late 2010s). In the study overall: Whether CD8+ T cell activation and differentiation in Susac syndrome was antigen driven was tested using repertoire sequencing.

What the study reported, not specific to this receptor: The study acknowledged that relatively few individuals were included in the TCR sequencing and HLA analysis.

This TCR came from a human donor in good health. Sequenced sample: CD4+ T cells from PBMCs. The chain is encoded by TRBV27 joined to TRBJ1-2, and 9 junctional nucleotides match TRBD1. The CDR3 reads as follows: CASRTTGGVYGYTF. The nucleotides read TGTGCCAGCAGAACTACAGGGGGCGTCTATGGCTACACCTTC.